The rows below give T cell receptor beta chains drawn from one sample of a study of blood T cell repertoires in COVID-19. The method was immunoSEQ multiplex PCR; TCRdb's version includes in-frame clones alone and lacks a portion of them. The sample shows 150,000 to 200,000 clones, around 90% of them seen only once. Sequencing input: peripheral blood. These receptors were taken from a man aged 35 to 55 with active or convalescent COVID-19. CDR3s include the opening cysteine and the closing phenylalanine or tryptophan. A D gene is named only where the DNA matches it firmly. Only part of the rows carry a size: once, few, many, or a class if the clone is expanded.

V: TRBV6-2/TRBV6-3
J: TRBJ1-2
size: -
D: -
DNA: TGTGCCAGCAGTTACCTCAGTAACTATGGCTACACCTTC
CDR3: CASSYLSNYGYTF

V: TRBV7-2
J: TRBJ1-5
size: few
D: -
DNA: TGTGCCAGCAGCTTAGCTCAGGGTCCCCAGCATTTT
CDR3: CASSLAQGPQHF

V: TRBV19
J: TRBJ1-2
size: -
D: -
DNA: TGTGCCAGTAGTCCAGACAGGACGTATGGCTACACCTTC
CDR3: CASSPDRTYGYTF

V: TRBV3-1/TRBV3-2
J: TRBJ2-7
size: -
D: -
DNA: TGTGCCAGCAGCCAAGATGTGGCGGGCGGCTACGAGCAGTACTTC
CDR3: CASSQDVAGGYEQYF

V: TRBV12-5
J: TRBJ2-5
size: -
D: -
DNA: TGTGCTAGTGGTTTGGGAACTACGGAGAGCAGTTCCGAGTACTTC
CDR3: CASGLGTTESSSEYF

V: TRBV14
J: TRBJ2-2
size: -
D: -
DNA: TGTGCCAGCAGCCTCCAGACAAATTTGGCCGGGGAGCTGTTTTTT
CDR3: CASSLQTNLAGELFF

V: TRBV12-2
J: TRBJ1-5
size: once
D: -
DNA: TGTGCAAGTCGCTTACCCGAAAGGACAATCTTGATTCAGCCCCAGCATTTT
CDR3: CASRLPERTILIQPQHF

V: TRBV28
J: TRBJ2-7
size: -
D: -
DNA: TGTGCCAGCAGTTTATCCGGCGGTGGGGGGTACGAGCAGTACTTC
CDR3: CASSLSGGGGYEQYF

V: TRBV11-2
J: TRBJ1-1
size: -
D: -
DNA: TGTGCCAGCAGTCCAGACGACAGTCCTAACACTGAAGCTTTCTTT
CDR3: CASSPDDSPNTEAFF

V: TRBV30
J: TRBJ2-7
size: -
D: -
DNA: TGTGCCTGGAGTTCCCTTGGGTCGGGCGAGCAGTACTTC
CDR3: CAWSSLGSGEQYF

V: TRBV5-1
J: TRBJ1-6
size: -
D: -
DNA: TGCGCCAGCAGCTTCGGTCAACCACCTTCACCCCTCCACTTT
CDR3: CASSFGQPPSPLHF

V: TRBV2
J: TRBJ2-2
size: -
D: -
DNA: TGTGCCAGCAGGTTAGCGGAGACCACCGGGGAGCTGTTTTTT
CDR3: CASRLAETTGELFF

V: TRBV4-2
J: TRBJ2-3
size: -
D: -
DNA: TGTGCCAGCAGCCAGCGGGACGGGACAGATACGCAGTATTTT
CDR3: CASSQRDGTDTQYF

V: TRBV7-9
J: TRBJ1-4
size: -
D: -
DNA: TGTGCCAGCAGCTATAGGACAGACATCCGTGAAAAACTGTTTTTT
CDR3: CASSYRTDIREKLFF

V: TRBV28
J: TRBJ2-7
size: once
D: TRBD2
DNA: TGTGCCAGCAGTTTACTTGTGCCTAGCGGGGGTCTCTCCTACGAGCAGTACTTC
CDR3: CASSLLVPSGGLSYEQYF

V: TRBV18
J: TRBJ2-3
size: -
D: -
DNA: TGTGCCAGCTCACCTGACAGAGGTAGCACAGATACGCAGTATTTT
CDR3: CASSPDRGSTDTQYF

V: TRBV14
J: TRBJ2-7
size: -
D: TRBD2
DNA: TGTGCCAGCAGCCGTCCGGGACTAGCGGCCGGCGAGCAGTACTTC
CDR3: CASSRPGLAAGEQYF

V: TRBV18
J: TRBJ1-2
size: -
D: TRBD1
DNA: TGTGCCAGCTCCTCCGGACAGGGGGAGGCCGGCTATGGCTACACCTTC
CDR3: CASSSGQGEAGYGYTF

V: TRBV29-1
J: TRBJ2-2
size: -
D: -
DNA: TGCAGCGTTGAAGAGGTGCGGACCGGGGAGCTGTTTTTT
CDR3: CSVEEVRTGELFF

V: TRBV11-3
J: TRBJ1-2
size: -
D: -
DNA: TGTGCCAGCAGCTCCCCCGACCAGGGGTATGGCTACACCTTC
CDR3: CASSSPDQGYGYTF

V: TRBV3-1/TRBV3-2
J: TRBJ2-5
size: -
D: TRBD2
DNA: TGTGCCAGCAGCCAAGATCGGGGGGGCCAAGAGACCCAGTACTTC
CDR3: CASSQDRGGQETQYF

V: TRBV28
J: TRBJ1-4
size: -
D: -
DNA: TGTGCCAGCAGTTCGAACGGTCTATTGAATGAAAAACTGTTTTTT
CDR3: CASSSNGLLNEKLFF

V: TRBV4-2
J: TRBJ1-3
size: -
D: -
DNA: TGTGCCAGCAGCCAAGATCCAGCGAGCTCTGGAAACACCATATATTTT
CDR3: CASSQDPASSGNTIYF

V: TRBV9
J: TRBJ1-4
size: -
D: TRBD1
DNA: TGTGCCAGCGGGGACAGAGACAATGAAAAACTGTTTTTT
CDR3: CASGDRDNEKLFF

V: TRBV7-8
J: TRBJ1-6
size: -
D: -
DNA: TGTGCCAGCAGCCTAGAAGGGGGGGAGCCCAATTCACCCCTCCACTTT
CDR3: CASSLEGGEPNSPLHF

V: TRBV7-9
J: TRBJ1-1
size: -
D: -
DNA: TGTGCCAGCAGCTCCGGGCCGGGGGGGACTGAAGCTTTCTTT
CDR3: CASSSGPGGTEAFF

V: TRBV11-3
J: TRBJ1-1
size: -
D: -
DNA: TGTGCCAGCAGCCGAGAAGTCAGAGTGGGGGCGTCGGAAGCTTTCTTT
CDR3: CASSREVRVGASEAFF

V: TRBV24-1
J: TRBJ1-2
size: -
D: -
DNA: TGTGCCACCAGTGATTCGGGAGGAACCTATGGCTACACCTTC
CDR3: CATSDSGGTYGYTF

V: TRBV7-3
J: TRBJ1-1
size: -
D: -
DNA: TGTGCCAGCAGCTTAAGGGCCGGCACTGAAGCTTTCTTT
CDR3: CASSLRAGTEAFF

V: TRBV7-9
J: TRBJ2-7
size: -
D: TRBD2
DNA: TGTGCCAGCAGCTTACTAGCGGGAGACGGCGAGCAGTACTTC
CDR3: CASSLLAGDGEQYF

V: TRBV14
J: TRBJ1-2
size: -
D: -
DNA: TGTGCCAGCAGCCAAGAGGCATCAGGCATACATACCCAAACTCTCTATGGCTACACCTTC
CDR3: CASSQEASGIHTQTLYGYTF

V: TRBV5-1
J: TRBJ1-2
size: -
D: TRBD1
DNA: TGCGCCAGCAGCTTGGGTGGGACAGGTGGCTATGGCTACACCTTC
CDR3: CASSLGGTGGYGYTF

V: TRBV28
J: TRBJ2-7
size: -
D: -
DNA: TGTGCCAGCTCCTTGATGGACACGGCGAGCGAGCAGTACTTC
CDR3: CASSLMDTASEQYF

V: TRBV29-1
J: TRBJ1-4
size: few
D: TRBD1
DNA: TGCAGCGTTGAAGAGGGCAGGGGGCTTTTGGGTGAAAAACTGTTTTTT
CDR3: CSVEEGRGLLGEKLFF

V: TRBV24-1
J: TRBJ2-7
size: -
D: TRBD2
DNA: TGTGCCACCAGTTGGGGAGGGCGAGAGCAGTACTTC
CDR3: CATSWGGREQYF

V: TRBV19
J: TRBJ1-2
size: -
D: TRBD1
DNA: TGTAGGGGGCACTATGGCTACACCTTC
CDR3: CRGHYGYTF

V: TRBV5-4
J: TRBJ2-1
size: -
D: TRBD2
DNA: TGTGCCAGCAGCTTGCCACTAGCGGGGGCGTACAATGAGCAGTTCTTC
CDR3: CASSLPLAGAYNEQFF

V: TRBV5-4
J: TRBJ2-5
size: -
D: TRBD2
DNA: TGTGCCAGCAGCACTACCGGGACTAGCGGGGGGCCAATCCCACTTGAGACCCAGTACTTC
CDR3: CASSTTGTSGGPIPLETQYF

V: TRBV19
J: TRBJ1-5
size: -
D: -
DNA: TGTGCCAGTAGTACAACAGGGATCAGCAATCAGCCCCAGCATTTT
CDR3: CASSTTGISNQPQHF

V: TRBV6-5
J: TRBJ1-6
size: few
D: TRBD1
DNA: TGTGCCAGCAACCAGGGACAGGGGACTAATTCACCCCTCCACTTT
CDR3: CASNQGQGTNSPLHF

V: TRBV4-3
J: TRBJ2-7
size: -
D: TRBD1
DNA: TGCGCCAGCAGCCAAGAGGCGGGGACAGGTGCCTACGAGCAGTACTTC
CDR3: CASSQEAGTGAYEQYF

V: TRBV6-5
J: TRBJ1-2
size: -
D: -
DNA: TGTGCCAGCAGTTATCAAGTCTCAGGGGACCCCTATGGCTACACCTTC
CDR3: CASSYQVSGDPYGYTF

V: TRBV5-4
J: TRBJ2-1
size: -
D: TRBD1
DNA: TGTGCCAGCAGCTGGGGACAGACGAGCTCCTACAATGAGCAGTTCTTC
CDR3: CASSWGQTSSYNEQFF

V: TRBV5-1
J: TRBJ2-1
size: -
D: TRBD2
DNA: TGCGCCAGCAGCTTGGGGGCGGGAGGTTCCTACAATGAGCAGTTCTTC
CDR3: CASSLGAGGSYNEQFF

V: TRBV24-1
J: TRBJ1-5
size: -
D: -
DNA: TGTGCCACCAGTGAGGCAGGGGTTAGCAATCAGCCCCAGCATTTT
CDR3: CATSEAGVSNQPQHF

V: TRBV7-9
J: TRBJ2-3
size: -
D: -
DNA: TGTGCCAGCAGCCGCCGGGATCCAAGCACAGATACGCAGTATTTT
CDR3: CASSRRDPSTDTQYF

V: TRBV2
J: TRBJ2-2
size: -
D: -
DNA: TGTGCCAGCAGTGTTGCACAGGAAACCGGGGAGCTGTTTTTT
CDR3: CASSVAQETGELFF

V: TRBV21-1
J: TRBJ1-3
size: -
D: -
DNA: TGTGCCAGCAGGAAAAAGAGGGGGACAGACAATAGCTCTGGAAACACCATATATTTT
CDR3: CASRKKRGTDNSSGNTIYF

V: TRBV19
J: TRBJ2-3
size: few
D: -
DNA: TGTGCCAGTAGTATTGGGGGGATTGGTTCAGATACGCAGTATTTT
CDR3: CASSIGGIGSDTQYF

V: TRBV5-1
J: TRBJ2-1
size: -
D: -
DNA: TGCGCCAGCAGCTTGGTGAGCAAACCCCTCAATGAGCAGTTCTTC
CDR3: CASSLVSKPLNEQFF